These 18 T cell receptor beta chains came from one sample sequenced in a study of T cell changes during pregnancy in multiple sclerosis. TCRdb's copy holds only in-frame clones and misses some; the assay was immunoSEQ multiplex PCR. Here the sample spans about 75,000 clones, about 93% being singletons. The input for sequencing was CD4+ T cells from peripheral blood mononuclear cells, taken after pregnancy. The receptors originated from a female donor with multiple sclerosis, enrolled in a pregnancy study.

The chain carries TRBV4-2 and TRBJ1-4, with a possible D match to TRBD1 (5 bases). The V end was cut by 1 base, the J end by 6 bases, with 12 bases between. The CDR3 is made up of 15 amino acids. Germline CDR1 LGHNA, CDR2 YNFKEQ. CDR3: CASSQAAGQDEKLFF. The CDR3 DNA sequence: TGTGCCAGCAGCCAAGCGGCAGGGCAAGATGAAAAACTGTTTTTT.

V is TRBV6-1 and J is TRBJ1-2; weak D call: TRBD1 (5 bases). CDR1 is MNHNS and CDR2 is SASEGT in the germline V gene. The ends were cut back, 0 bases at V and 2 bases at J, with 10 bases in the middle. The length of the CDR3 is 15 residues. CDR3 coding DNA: TGTGCCAGCAGTGAAGCTACAGGCCCGAACTATGGCTACACCTTC. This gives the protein CASSEATGPNYGYTF.

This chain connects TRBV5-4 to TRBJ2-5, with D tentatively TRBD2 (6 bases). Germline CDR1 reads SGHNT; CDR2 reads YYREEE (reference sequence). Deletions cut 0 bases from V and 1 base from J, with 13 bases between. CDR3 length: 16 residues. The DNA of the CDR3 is TGTGCCAGCAGCTTGGGATTGGCGGGGACCCAAGAGACCCAGTACTTC. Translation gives CASSLGLAGTQETQYF.

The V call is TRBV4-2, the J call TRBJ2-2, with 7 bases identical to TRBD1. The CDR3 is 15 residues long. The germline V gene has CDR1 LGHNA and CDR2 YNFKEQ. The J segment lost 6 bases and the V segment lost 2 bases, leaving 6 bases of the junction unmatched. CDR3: CASSQQTGVAGELFF. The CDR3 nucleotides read TGTGCCAGCAGCCAACAAACAGGGGTGGCCGGGGAGCTGTTTTTT.

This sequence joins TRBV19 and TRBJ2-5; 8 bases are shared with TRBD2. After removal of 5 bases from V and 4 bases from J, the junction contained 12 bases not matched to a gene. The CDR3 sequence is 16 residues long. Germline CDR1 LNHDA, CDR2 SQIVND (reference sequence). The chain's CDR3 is CASSSGGHNIAETQYF. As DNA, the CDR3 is TGTGCCAGTAGTTCGGGAGGGCATAATATTGCAGAGACCCAGTACTTC. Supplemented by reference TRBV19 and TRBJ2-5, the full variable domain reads DGGITQSPKYLFRKEGQNVTLSCEQNLNHDAMYWYRQDPGQGLRLIYYSQIVNDFQKGDIAEGYSVSREKKESFPLTVTSAQKNPTAFYLCASSSGGHNIAETQYFGPGTRLLVL.

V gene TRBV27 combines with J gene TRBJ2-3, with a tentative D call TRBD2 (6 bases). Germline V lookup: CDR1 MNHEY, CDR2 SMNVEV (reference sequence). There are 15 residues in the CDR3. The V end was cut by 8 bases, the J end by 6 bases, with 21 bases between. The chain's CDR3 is CASLSFRDSLDTQYF. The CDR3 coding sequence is TGTGCCAGCCTATCCTTCCGGGACTCCTTGGATACGCAGTATTTT.

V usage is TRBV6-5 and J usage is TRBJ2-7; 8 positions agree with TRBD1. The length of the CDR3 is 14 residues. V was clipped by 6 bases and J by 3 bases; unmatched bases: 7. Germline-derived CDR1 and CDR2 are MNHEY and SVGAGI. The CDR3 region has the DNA TGTGCCAGCAGAATAGGACAGGGTGTCTACGAGCAGTACTTC. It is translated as CASRIGQGVYEQYF.

CDR3 sequence: CASSLAGDSNQPQHF. CDR3 nucleotide sequence: TGTGCCAGCAGCTTAGCCGGAGATAGCAATCAGCCCCAGCATTTT. This chain uses TRBV7-9 with TRBJ1-5; D call uncertain. The V end was cut by 0 bases, the J end by 0 bases, with 6 bases between. The CDR3 extends over 15 amino acids. Germline lookup yields CDR1 SEHNR and CDR2 FQNEAQ (reference sequence).

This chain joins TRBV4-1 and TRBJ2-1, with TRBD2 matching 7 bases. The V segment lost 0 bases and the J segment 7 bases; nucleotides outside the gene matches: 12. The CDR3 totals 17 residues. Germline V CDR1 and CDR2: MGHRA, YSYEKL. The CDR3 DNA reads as TGCGCCAGCAGCCAAGAAAGGTCCAGCGGGAATTGGAATGAGCAGTTCTTC. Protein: CASSQERSSGNWNEQFF.

CDR3: CASSDSQETQYF. The CDR3 nucleotides are TGTGCCAGCTCGGACAGCCAAGAGACCCAGTACTTC. This sequence joins TRBV6-5 and TRBJ2-5, with a weak D call TRBD1 (6 bases). The germline V gene has CDR1 MNHEY and CDR2 SVGAGI. V shed 8 bases and J shed 1 base, with 8 bases lying between them. This CDR3 spans 12 amino acids.

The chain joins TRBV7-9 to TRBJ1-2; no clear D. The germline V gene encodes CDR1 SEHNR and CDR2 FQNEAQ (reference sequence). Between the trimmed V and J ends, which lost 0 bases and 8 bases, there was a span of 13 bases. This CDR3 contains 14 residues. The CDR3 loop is CASSLASTFGGYTF. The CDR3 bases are TGTGCCAGCAGCTTAGCGAGCACCTTCGGGGGCTACACCTTC.

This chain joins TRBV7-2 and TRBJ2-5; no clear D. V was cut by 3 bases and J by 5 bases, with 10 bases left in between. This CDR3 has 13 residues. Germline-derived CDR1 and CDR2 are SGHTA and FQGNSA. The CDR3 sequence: CASSFSERETQYF. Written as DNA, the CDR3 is TGTGCCAGCAGCTTTTCCGAACGGGAGACCCAGTACTTC.

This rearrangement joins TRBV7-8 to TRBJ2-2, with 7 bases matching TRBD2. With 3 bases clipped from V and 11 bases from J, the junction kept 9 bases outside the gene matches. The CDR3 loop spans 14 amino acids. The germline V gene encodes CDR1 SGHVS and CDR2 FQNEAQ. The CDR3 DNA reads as TGTGCCAGCAGCTTCAGGGAGGGCCTTTTTGAGCTGTTTTTT. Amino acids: CASSFREGLFELFF.

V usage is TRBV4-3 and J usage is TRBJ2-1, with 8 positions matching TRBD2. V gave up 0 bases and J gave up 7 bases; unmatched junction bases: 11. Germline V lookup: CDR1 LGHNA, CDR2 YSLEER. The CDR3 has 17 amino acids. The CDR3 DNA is TGCGCCAGCAGCCAAGATTGGGGTACGGGAGGGAGGAATGAGCAGTTCTTC. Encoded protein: CASSQDWGTGGRNEQFF.

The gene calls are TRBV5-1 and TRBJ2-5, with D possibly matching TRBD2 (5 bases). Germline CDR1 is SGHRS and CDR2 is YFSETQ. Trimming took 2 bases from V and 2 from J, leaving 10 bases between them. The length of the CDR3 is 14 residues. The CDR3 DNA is TGCGCCAGCAGCTTAGGAGGTCGACAAGAGACCCAGTACTTC. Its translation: CASSLGGRQETQYF.

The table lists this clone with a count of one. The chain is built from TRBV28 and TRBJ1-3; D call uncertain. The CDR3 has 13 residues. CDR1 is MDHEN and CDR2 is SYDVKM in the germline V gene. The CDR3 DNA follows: TGTGCGATCAACCGGTTGAGTGGAAACACCATATATTTT. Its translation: CAINRLSGNTIYF.

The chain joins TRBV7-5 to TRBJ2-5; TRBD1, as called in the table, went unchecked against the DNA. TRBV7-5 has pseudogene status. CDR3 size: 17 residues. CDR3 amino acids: CARSRGDSRDHKETQYF. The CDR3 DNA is TGTGCCAGAAGCAGGGGGGACAGCCGGGACCATAAAGAGACCCAGTACTTC.

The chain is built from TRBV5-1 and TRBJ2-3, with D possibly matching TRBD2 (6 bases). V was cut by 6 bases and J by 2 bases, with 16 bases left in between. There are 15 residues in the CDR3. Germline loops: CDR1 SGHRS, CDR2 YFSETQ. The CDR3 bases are TGCGCCAGCATACGGTCAGAGCGGGCCACAGATACGCAGTATTTT. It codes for CASIRSERATDTQYF.